The 9 T cell receptor beta chains in this list originate from one sample, sequenced in a study of response to subunit inactivated influenza vaccine. TCRdb passed the RT-PCR reads through MiXCR, listing each CDR3 protein once. The data hold approximately 310,000 distinct CDR3 sequences, with around a fifth observed a single time. This sample comprised PBMCs from blood, obtained less than 22 months after vaccination. Source of these receptors: a man aged 50-75 years who received an inactivated influenza vaccine.

This clonotype has just a few counts. This rearrangement joins TRBV12-3 or TRBV12-4 to TRBJ1-1; TRBD1 matches at 8 bases. The CDR3 contains 15 residues. V lost 5 bases to trimming and J lost 4 bases; unmatched junction nucleotides: 9. The CDR3 spells CASSVMDTGGTEAFF. CDR3 nucleotides: TGTGCCAGCAGTGTGATGGACACAGGGGGCACTGAAGCTTTCTTT.

This clonotype was detected ten times or more. The chain has TRBV7-2 and TRBJ2-1; 7 nucleotides agree with TRBD1. Germline V gives CDR1 SGHTA, CDR2 FQGNSA. V lost 5 bases to trimming and J lost 0 bases; unmatched junction nucleotides: 7. CDR3 length: 16 amino acids. The CDR3 region is CASSTQGTLSYNEQFF. CDR3 bases: TGTGCCAGCAGCACACAGGGGACCCTCTCCTACAATGAGCAGTTCTTC. Drawing the rest from reference TRBV7-2 and TRBJ2-1, the complete variable domain is GAGVSQSPSNKVTEKGKDVELRCDPISGHTALYWYRQSLGQGLEFLIYFQGNSAPDKSGLPSDRFSAERTGGSVSTLTIQRTQQEDSAVYLCASSTQGTLSYNEQFFGPGTRLTVL.

This rearrangement joins TRBV24-1 to TRBJ2-1; 8 bases align to TRBD1. Germline-derived CDR1 and CDR2 are KGHDR and SFDVKD. The CDR3 length is 16 residues. V shed 3 bases, J shed 2 bases, and the junction held 5 bases outside the gene matches. The CDR3 loop reads CATSDRTGRTYNEQFF. The CDR3 DNA sequence: TGTGCCACCAGTGATAGGACAGGGCGGACCTACAATGAGCAGTTCTTC.

The sample holds a few counts of this clonotype. The V and J genes are TRBV28 and TRBJ1-1; maybe TRBD1 (6 bases). The CDR3 covers 13 residues. V lost 6 bases and J 1 base, leaving 9 bases between the germline ends. Germline lookup yields CDR1 MDHEN and CDR2 SYDVKM. The CDR3 sequence is CASRRTANTEAFF. CDR3 nucleotide sequence: TGTGCCAGCAGAAGGACAGCGAACACTGAAGCTTTCTTT.

This chain joins TRBV19 and TRBJ2-5; TRBD1 might be the D (5 bases). This CDR3 spans 13 amino acids. The V end lost 2 bases, the J end lost 2 bases, and 6 bases lay between the germline ends. Germline CDR1 and CDR2: LNHDA and SQIVND (reference sequence). CDR3 amino acids: CASSIRQQETQYF. Written as DNA, the CDR3 is TGTGCCAGTAGTATAAGACAGCAAGAGACCCAGTACTTC.

This clonotype was detected only a few times. The chain employs TRBV5-4 and TRBJ1-2; TRBD1 might be the D (5 bases). The germline gives CDR1 SGHNT, CDR2 YYREEE (reference sequence). With 4 bases removed from V and 8 bases from J, the gap between germline ends came to 15 bases. This CDR3 is 13 amino acids long. In nucleotides, the CDR3 is TGTGCCAGCAGCCAAGGAACTTCAGGGGGCTACACCTTC. Translating gives CASSQGTSGGYTF.

The chain joins TRBV23-1 to TRBJ2-3; TRBD1 is a possible D gene (6 bases). TRBV23-1 belongs to the ORF category, with a function that is uncertain. CDR3 length: 12 residues. Trimming stripped 10 bases from V and 1 base from J, with 9 bases between. The DNA for the CDR3 is TGCGCCACCCCAGGGGGCACAGATACGCAGTATTTT. This gives the protein CATPGGTDTQYF.

The gene calls are TRBV28 and TRBJ2-5, with 11 nucleotides matching TRBD2. V shed 5 bases and J 0 bases; nucleotides not matched to a gene: 14. This CDR3 is 19 amino acids long. The V gene's germline CDR1 is MDHEN and CDR2 SYDVKM. CDR3 amino acids: CASSPTSGSSLRYQETQYF. The CDR3 bases are TGTGCCAGCAGTCCTACTAGCGGGAGTAGTTTGCGGTACCAAGAGACCCAGTACTTC. Variable domain in full (rest from reference TRBV28 and TRBJ2-5): DVKVTQSSRYLVKRTGEKVFLECVQDMDHENMFWYRQDPGLGLRLIYFSYDVKMKEKGDIPEGYSVSREKKERFSLILESASTNQTSMYLCASSPTSGSSLRYQETQYFGPGTRLLVL.

The CDR3 protein is CASSYVIGREQYF. As DNA, the CDR3 is TGTGCCAGCAGTTACGTTATTGGTCGCGAGCAGTACTTC. This chain joins TRBV6-2 or TRBV6-3 and TRBJ2-7, with unresolved D. V was trimmed by 2 bases and J by 6 bases, leaving 11 bases between them. The CDR3 is made up of 13 amino acids. From germline, CDR1 is MNHEY and CDR2 SVGEGT.